A single sample gave rise to the 17 T cell receptor beta chains below, sequenced in a study of blood T cell repertoires in COVID-19. Using immunoSEQ multiplex PCR, the repertoire was profiled, and TCRdb retains in-frame clones only, with some absent. The data hold about 240,000 clones, with roughly 79% observed a single time. Input material: peripheral blood. These TCRs come from a woman of 80 years or more with COVID-19, enrolled during active disease.

The rearrangement uses TRBV24-1 and TRBJ1-5; 11 bases fit TRBD1. The V gene end was trimmed by 4 bases and the J gene end by 6 bases; junction bases not matched to a gene: 4. Germline values: CDR1 KGHDR, CDR2 SFDVKD. The CDR3 has 15 amino acids. The DNA for the CDR3 is TGTGCCACCAGTGACTCCGGGACAGGGGGTCAGCCCCAGCATTTT. This sequence encodes CATSDSGTGGQPQHF.

This sequence joins TRBV27 and TRBJ1-1, with a tentative D call TRBD1 (6 bases). The CDR3 is made up of 14 amino acids. Per the germline V gene, CDR1 is MNHEY and CDR2 is SMNVEV (reference sequence). V lost 3 bases and J lost 3, with 11 bases in between. CDR3 DNA sequence: TGTGCCAGCAGTTTTAGGGGGACGGACACTGAAGCTTTCTTT. This sequence encodes CASSFRGTDTEAFF.

The chain is built from TRBV30 and TRBJ2-7; D is ambiguous. The CDR3 is 13 residues long. CDR1 is GTSNPN, CDR2 SVGIG, per germline (reference sequence). Trimming left V 2 bases short and J 3 bases short, with 11 bases between. CDR3 amino acids: CAWSYLPYYEQYF. For the CDR3, the DNA is TGTGCCTGGAGTTACCTCCCCTACTACGAGCAGTACTTC.

The chain recombines TRBV18 with TRBJ1-4; tentative D call: TRBD1 (5 bases). The CDR3 has 16 residues. V lost 1 base and J lost 4, with 13 bases in between. Germline CDR1 and CDR2: KGHSH and LQKENI. This CDR3 is CASSPQGGAFNEKLFF. CDR3 nucleotides: TGTGCCAGCTCACCACAGGGAGGGGCTTTTAATGAAAAACTGTTTTTT.

This clone came up once. V gene TRBV13 combines with J gene TRBJ1-3; D might be TRBD1 (6 bases). Germline V gene sequence: CDR1 PRHDT, CDR2 FYEKMQ (reference sequence). Deletions cut 4 bases from V and 4 bases from J, with 11 bases between. This CDR3 contains 14 residues. The CDR3 nucleotides read TGTGCCAGCAGCTACAGGGTCGGAGGAAACACCATATATTTT. This codes for CASSYRVGGNTIYF.

This chain links TRBV19 with TRBJ1-2; 7 bases are shared with TRBD1. After removal of 4 bases from V and 4 bases from J, the junction contained 0 bases not matched to a gene. CDR3 length: 12 amino acids. The V gene's germline CDR1 is LNHDA and CDR2 SQIVND (reference sequence). The DNA for the CDR3 is TGTGCCAGTAGTAGGACAGGCTATGGCTACACCTTC. Amino acids: CASSRTGYGYTF.

This chain connects TRBV7-9 to TRBJ2-7; tentative D call: TRBD2 (6 bases). The germline V and J ends were trimmed by 5 bases and 5 bases, with 16 bases remaining between them. The CDR3 runs 14 residues. The germline CDR1 and CDR2 sequences are SEHNR and FQNEAQ (reference sequence). The CDR3 DNA reads TGTGCCAGCAGCCTACCGACTAGGGCTAACGAGCAGTACTTC. Residues: CASSLPTRANEQYF.

Worth noting for this clone: The junction departs from germline at one end; a sequencing error may be responsible. The chain is built from TRBV19 and TRBJ1-1; D is perhaps TRBD1 (6 bases). CDR1 is LNHDA, CDR2 SQIVND, per germline (reference sequence). The CDR3 contains 12 residues. The CDR3 bases are TGTGCCAGTAGTTCCCGGGACACGGAAGCTTTCTTT. It is translated as CASSSRDTEAFF.

DNA of the CDR3: TGTGCCACTTCCGGACAGGAAAGCAATCAGCCCCAGCATTTT. Amino acid sequence: CATSGQESNQPQHF. This chain joins TRBV19 and TRBJ1-5, with 7 bases that match TRBD1. V lost 10 bases, J lost 1 base, and 7 bases stayed unmatched. This CDR3 is built from 14 residues. Per germline, CDR1 LNHDA and CDR2 SQIVND (reference sequence).

The rearrangement joins TRBV27 to TRBJ2-7, with D tentatively TRBD1 (5 bases). Germline V gene lookup returns CDR1 MNHEY and CDR2 SMNVEV (reference sequence). This CDR3 contains 16 residues. Trimming took 5 bases from V and 0 from J, leaving 17 bases between them. The CDR3 DNA reads as TGTGCCAGCAGTACGCGAGACAGCCACCCCTCCTACGAGCAGTACTTC. Translation gives CASSTRDSHPSYEQYF.

The chain carries TRBV14 and TRBJ2-1; TRBD2 agrees at 8 bases. Germline V gene sequence: CDR1 SGHDN, CDR2 FVKESK. Trimming took 3 bases from V and 2 from J; bases not matched to a gene: 12. This CDR3 spans 18 amino acids. Here the CDR3 DNA reads TGTGCCAGCAGCCATCGCCCACCAGCGGGAGTGCCCTACAATGAGCAGTTCTTC. Encoded protein: CASSHRPPAGVPYNEQFF.

The rearrangement joins TRBV3-1 (or the pseudogene TRBV3-2) to TRBJ2-2; TRBD2 is a possible D gene (5 bases). This CDR3 comprises 16 residues. V gave up 4 bases and J gave up 0 bases, with 12 bases separating them. From germline, CDR1 is LGHDT and CDR2 YNNKEL (reference sequence). CDR3 sequence: CASSRESGTNTGELFF. In DNA form, the CDR3 reads TGTGCCAGCAGCCGGGAGTCGGGGACGAACACCGGGGAGCTGTTTTTT.

This clone appeared once. The rearrangement links TRBV5-1 to TRBJ1-2; 8 nucleotides match TRBD1. CDR1 is SGHRS and CDR2 is YFSETQ in the germline V gene. This CDR3 region has 14 residues. With V trimmed by 5 bases and J by 6 bases, 9 bases remained unmatched. The CDR3 region is CASSTTGEANGYTF. CDR3 sequence (DNA): TGCGCCAGCAGTACGACAGGGGAAGCGAATGGCTACACCTTC.

The chain employs TRBV29-1 and TRBJ2-7; a weak D match, TRBD1 (6 bases). The CDR3 has 14 residues. V dropped 0 bases and J dropped 2 bases, with 11 bases sitting between them. Germline CDR1 SQVTM, CDR2 ANQGSEA. The CDR3 reads CSVEDQDSPYEQYF. The CDR3 DNA sequence: TGCAGCGTTGAAGATCAGGACAGCCCCTACGAGCAGTACTTC.

The genes are TRBV9 and TRBJ2-2; tentatively, D is TRBD2 (5 bases). Germline V CDR1 and CDR2: SGDLS, YYNGEE. The CDR3 has 15 amino acids. Trimming shortened V by 3 bases and J by 5 bases, and 14 bases separated the two germline ends. CDR3 nucleotides: TGTGCCAGCAGCGCGAATATTGGCGGGACCGGGGAGCTGTTTTTT. Translation gives CASSANIGGTGELFF.

The chain recombines TRBV6-4 with TRBJ1-5; the D is unclear. The V gene's germline CDR1 is MRHNA and CDR2 SNTAGT. Trimming removed 7 bases at V and 7 bases at J, with 11 bases between. The length of the CDR3 is 12 residues. CDR3 amino acids: CASKAVRQPQHF. DNA for the CDR3: TGTGCCAGCAAAGCGGTTCGACAGCCCCAGCATTTT.

This clone occurred many times. V and J are TRBV4-3 and TRBJ2-1; 7 positions match TRBD2. Trimming cost V 1 base and J 3 bases; bases outside gene matches: 6. The CDR3 contains 16 residues. The germline V gene has CDR1 LGHNA and CDR2 YSLEER. For the CDR3, the DNA is TGCGCCAGCAGCCAAGTAGGGGCGGGAGACTACAATGAGCAGTTCTTC. Its translation: CASSQVGAGDYNEQFF.